This is a list of T cell receptor beta chains from one sample in a study of EBV T-cell therapy then PD-1 blockade in nasopharyngeal carcinoma. Their antigens are not known. Here immunoSEQ multiplex PCR was the method, and the copy in TCRdb shows in-frame clones only, minus some. The sample lists about 20,000 clones; approximately 79% were seen once. This sample comprised CD8+ T cells from blood, obtained at roughly day 250 from a patient whose treatment included autologous EBV-specific T cells and nivolumab. The receptors were gathered from a man in his forties with nasopharyngeal carcinoma. CDR3s include the opening cysteine and the closing phenylalanine or tryptophan. The order of the fields is J gene, D gene, V gene, clone size, CDR3 DNA, CDR3 protein. A D gene is named only where the DNA matches it firmly. A row's size may be missing; if present it is once, few, many or a size class.

TRBJ2-1	TRBD1	TRBV29-1	.	TGCAGCGTCCGAGAGGGACAGGGGGCGGGGGCCTTATGGTACAATGAGCAGTTCTTC	CSVREGQGAGALWYNEQFF
TRBJ1-5	.	TRBV19	.	TGTGCCAGTAGTATAGTTCACAGCAATCAGCCCCAGCATTTT	CASSIVHSNQPQHF
TRBJ2-7	.	TRBV23-1	.	TGCGCCAGCAGTCAACTCACGGGGACCTACGAGCAGTACTTC	CASSQLTGTYEQYF
TRBJ2-2	TRBD1	TRBV6-2/TRBV6-3	.	TGTGCCAGCAGTTATAGGGGGCGCCGGACCGGGGAGCTGTTTTTT	CASSYRGRRTGELFF
TRBJ2-1	TRBD2	TRBV9	.	TGTGCCAGCAGCGTAGTCGGGGGGGCCCCTCAGGAGCAGTTCTTC	CASSVVGGAPQEQFF
TRBJ2-2	.	TRBV21-1	.	TGTGCCAGCAGCCCACAGGGGGGCCCCCCCGGGGAGCTGTTTTTT	CASSPQGGPPGELFF
TRBJ1-2	.	TRBV6-2/TRBV6-3	.	TGTGCCAGCAGTTATCCCCCCCATGGCTACACCTTC	CASSYPPHGYTF
TRBJ2-7	TRBD1	TRBV10-3	.	TGTGCCATCAACCCGGGACAGGGTTCCTACGAGCAGTACTTC	CAINPGQGSYEQYF
TRBJ1-1	.	TRBV9	.	TGTGCCAGCAGCCCCCGTGAAGCTTTCTTT	CASSPREAFF
TRBJ2-7	TRBD1	TRBV7-9	.	TGTGCCAGCAGCGCCCGGACAGGGGTTGGGTACGAGCAGTACTTC	CASSARTGVGYEQYF
TRBJ2-2	.	TRBV5-6	.	TGTGCCAGCAACGGTTTGTCCGCGAACACCGGGGAGCTGTTTTTT	CASNGLSANTGELFF
TRBJ2-4	.	TRBV4-1	.	TGCGCCAGCAGCCAAGAGGCGGCTGAGAACATTCAGTACTTC	CASSQEAAENIQYF
TRBJ1-5	TRBD1	TRBV7-6	.	TGTGCCAGCAGCTTAAGGACAGGGACGCATCAGCCCCAGCATTTT	CASSLRTGTHQPQHF
TRBJ1-5	.	TRBV4-1	.	TGCGCCAGCAGCCAAGCAGGGGCTAGCAATCAGCCCCAGCATTTT	CASSQAGASNQPQHF
TRBJ2-7	.	TRBV5-6	once	TGTGCCAGCAGCCTCTGGGGGGGGCGCTTCTACGAGCAGTACTTC	CASSLWGGRFYEQYF
TRBJ2-3	.	TRBV14	few	TGTGCCAGCAGCCACCCCAGGACAGATACGCAGTATTTT	CASSHPRTDTQYF
TRBJ1-4	TRBD1	TRBV4-3	.	TGCGCCAGCAGCCAAGATATAGGACAGGGGAGCGAAAAACTGTTTTTT	CASSQDIGQGSEKLFF
TRBJ1-4	.	TRBV7-9	.	TGTGCCAGCAGCTACGTAGGGGGTCCTGCAACTAATGAAAAACTGTTTTTT	CASSYVGGPATNEKLFF
TRBJ1-4	.	TRBV29-1	few	TGCAGCGCCATCACAGGGTCCACATGGAAACTGTTTTTT	CSAITGSTWKLFF
TRBJ2-3	TRBD2	TRBV19	.	TGTGCCAGTAGTAGCAGCGGGGACACGCAGTATTTT	CASSSSGDTQYF
TRBJ2-7	.	TRBV5-6	.	TGTGCCAGCAGCTACGGACAGACCTCCAACGAGCAGTACTTC	CASSYGQTSNEQYF
TRBJ1-1	TRBD1	TRBV27	.	TGTGCCAGCAGTTTCTCCGGGACAGGGGCTGAAGCTTTCTTT	CASSFSGTGAEAFF
TRBJ1-6	.	TRBV7-9	.	TGTGCCAGCAGGTCGACAGGAACCTCCTATAATTCACCCCTCCACTTT	CASRSTGTSYNSPLHF
TRBJ1-1	.	TRBV7-2	.	TGTGCCAGCGCCTGGGGGATAAGGACTGAAGCTTTCTTT	CASAWGIRTEAFF
TRBJ1-2	.	TRBV5-5	.	TGTGCCAGCAGCTTGGCATACAGGGCTTCGGATGGCTACACCTTC	CASSLAYRASDGYTF
TRBJ2-7	.	TRBV7-8	few	TGTGCCAGCAGCGCCAGGAAACAGGGTTCCTACGAGCAGTACTTC	CASSARKQGSYEQYF
TRBJ2-7	.	TRBV25-1	.	TGTGCCAGCCCTTTGCCAATCTACGAGCAGTACTTC	CASPLPIYEQYF
TRBJ1-2	.	TRBV7-9	few	TGTGCCAGCAGCTTCCAGGGTAGCGACTATGGCTACACCTTC	CASSFQGSDYGYTF
TRBJ2-2	.	TRBV5-8	.	TGTGCCAGCAGCTCCCGAGACTTAACGAACACCGGGGAGCTGTTTTTT	CASSSRDLTNTGELFF
TRBJ2-3	.	TRBV7-9	once	TGTGCCAGCAGCCCCCGACACACGAGCACAGATACGCAGTATTTT	CASSPRHTSTDTQYF
TRBJ2-3	.	TRBV19	few	TGTGCCAGTAGTATAGGACTGGGGTTCACAGATACGCAGTATTTT	CASSIGLGFTDTQYF
TRBJ2-2	TRBD1	TRBV7-6	.	TGTGCCAGCAGCACAGGGGTCAACACCGGGGAGCTGTTTTTT	CASSTGVNTGELFF
TRBJ2-3	TRBD1	TRBV2	.	TGTGCCAGCAGAGAGGGACAGGCTCTGGATACGCAGTATTTT	CASREGQALDTQYF
TRBJ1-1	TRBD1	TRBV7-6	.	TGTGCCAGCAGCTTAGGACGCGGGACAGGGAAGGCCAAAGCTTTCTTT	CASSLGRGTGKAKAFF
TRBJ1-1	.	TRBV15	.	TGTGCCACCAGCAGAGTCTCGGTCGGTTGGACTGAAGCTTTCTTT	CATSRVSVGWTEAFF
TRBJ2-7	TRBD2	TRBV11-3	.	TGTGCCAGCAGCTGGGGGGGCTCCTACGAGCAGTACTTC	CASSWGGSYEQYF
TRBJ1-1	TRBD1	TRBV2	.	TGTGCCAGCAGTTCGGGACAGGGAGCCACTGAAGCTTTCTTT	CASSSGQGATEAFF
TRBJ1-2	.	TRBV5-1	.	TGCGCCAGCAGGCAGGGGTTTGGCTACACCTTC	CASRQGFGYTF
TRBJ2-2	TRBD1	TRBV5-5	.	TGTGCCAGCAGACCAGAGCGGGACAGGGCTAACACCGGGGAGCTGTTTTTT	CASRPERDRANTGELFF
TRBJ1-2	.	TRBV4-3	.	TGCGCCAGCAGCCACACCACCCAGGGCCCTAACTATGGCTACACCTTC	CASSHTTQGPNYGYTF
TRBJ1-2	.	TRBV2	.	TGTGCCAGCAGTGAAGCGGGTCAGGGGCTTTTTAACTATGGCTACACCTTC	CASSEAGQGLFNYGYTF
TRBJ2-7	.	TRBV13	.	TGTGCCAGCAGCTTAACGGGGGGCTGGGAGCAGTACTTC	CASSLTGGWEQYF
TRBJ1-2	.	TRBV12-5	.	TGTGCTAGTGGCCCTTGGTTCCGGGGAGCCAACTATGGCTACACCTTC	CASGPWFRGANYGYTF
TRBJ1-2	.	TRBV24-1	.	TGTGCCACCAGTGACGAGACACTGAACTATGGCTACACCTTC	CATSDETLNYGYTF